The 30 T cell receptor beta chains below were found in one sample sequenced in a study of blood T cell repertoires in COVID-19. Profiled with immunoSEQ multiplex PCR; TCRdb holds only in-frame clones, not every one. In the table there are approximately 240,000 clones, 84% of which are singletons. Sequenced input: peripheral blood. These TCRs come from a man aged 45-60 years with acute or convalescent COVID-19.

This chain connects TRBV19 to TRBJ1-2, with TRBD1 matching 8 bases. This CDR3 has 15 amino acids. J gave up 8 bases and V 6 bases, and 14 bases lay outside the gene matches. Per the germline V gene, CDR1 is LNHDA and CDR2 is SQIVND (reference sequence). CDR3 protein: CASRDQGQGVRGYTF. The CDR3 DNA is TGTGCCAGTAGGGATCAAGGACAGGGCGTTAGAGGCTACACCTTC. Filled out from reference TRBV19 and TRBJ1-2, the complete variable domain reads DGGITQSPKYLFRKEGQNVTLSCEQNLNHDAMYWYRQDPGQGLRLIYYSQIVNDFQKGDIAEGYSVSREKKESFPLTVTSAQKNPTAFYLCASRDQGQGVRGYTFGSGTRLTVV.

This chain connects TRBV27 to TRBJ1-3, with D hard to call. The CDR3 length is 13 residues. CDR1 is MNHEY and CDR2 is SMNVEV in the germline V gene (reference sequence). V was clipped by 0 bases and J by 4 bases, with 4 bases between them. For the CDR3, the DNA is TGTGCCAGCAGTTTATCGTCGGGAAACACCATATATTTT. Protein product: CASSLSSGNTIYF.

V usage is TRBV7-8 and J usage is TRBJ2-7; weak D call: TRBD1 (5 bases). Germline V gives CDR1 SGHVS, CDR2 FQNEAQ. V dropped 6 bases and J dropped 3 bases, with 6 bases sitting between them. This CDR3 region has 11 residues. The CDR3 region is CASRGVYEQYF. As DNA, the CDR3 is TGTGCCAGCAGAGGGGTCTACGAGCAGTACTTC.

The chain employs TRBV6-2 or TRBV6-3 and TRBJ2-1; TRBD2 matches 10 bases. This CDR3 spans 17 amino acids. The V gene end was trimmed by 0 bases and the J gene end by 5 bases; junction bases not matched to a gene: 7. Per germline, CDR1 MNHEY and CDR2 SVGEGT. CDR3 protein: CASSYSMGLATHNEQFF. DNA for the CDR3: TGTGCCAGCAGTTACTCGATGGGACTAGCGACTCACAATGAGCAGTTCTTC.

The chain carries TRBV5-3 and TRBJ1-5, with unresolved D. TRBV5-3 is annotated as an ORF whose role is uncertain. CDR3 size: 15 residues. Trimming stripped 2 bases from V and 2 bases from J, with 11 bases between. CDR3 in amino acids: CARSFVRVGNQPQHF. The CDR3 coding sequence is TGTGCCAGAAGCTTCGTTCGAGTCGGCAATCAGCCCCAGCATTTT.

The V call is TRBV5-1, the J call TRBJ2-1; the match to TRBD2 covers 12 bases. CDR1 is SGHRS, CDR2 YFSETQ, per germline. This CDR3 is built from 15 residues. Trimming removed 4 bases from V and 6 bases from J; junction bases left unmatched: 5. As DNA, the CDR3 is TGCGCCAGCAGCCCTCTGACTAGCGGGAGCAATGAGCAGTTCTTC. It codes for CASSPLTSGSNEQFF.

The chain links TRBV5-6 to TRBJ2-4; D is unclear. CDR1 is SGHDT and CDR2 is YYEEEE in the germline V gene. The CDR3 consists of 11 residues. Trimming pared 0 bases from V and 13 bases from J, leaving 8 bases between. In DNA, the CDR3 is TGTGCCAGCAGCTTGGGAGACACCCAGTACTTC. It yields the protein CASSLGDTQYF.

The V call is TRBV11-3, the J call TRBJ2-3; TRBD1 agrees at 10 bases. CDR1 SGHNT and CDR2 YENEEA come from the germline V gene. The CDR3 length is 17 residues. Trimming removed 2 bases from V and 2 bases from J; junction bases left unmatched: 7. Written as DNA, the CDR3 is TGTGCCAGCAGCTTAACGGGACAGGGGAAGATCACAGATACGCAGTATTTT. This gives the protein CASSLTGQGKITDTQYF.

CDR3 bases: TGCGCCAGCAGCCAATCCCTTCAACAGGGGGTTTTTGGCTACACCTTC. This codes for CASSQSLQQGVFGYTF. The chain carries TRBV4-1 and TRBJ1-2; TRBD1 matches 8 bases. This CDR3 region has 16 residues. Losses at the gene ends were 2 bases for V and 7 bases for J; bases not matched to a gene: 12. Per the germline V gene, CDR1 is MGHRA and CDR2 is YSYEKL.

The J gene is TRBJ2-5, the V gene TRBV6-5; D may be TRBD2 (6 bases). Germline V gene data show CDR1 as MNHEY and CDR2 as SVGAGI. CDR3 length: 13 amino acids. V lost 8 bases, J lost 2 bases, and 12 bases lay in between. DNA for the CDR3: TGTGCCAGCGGGGCGACTAGACAAGAGACCCAGTACTTC. Amino acids: CASGATRQETQYF.

This clone was observed a handful of times. The rearrangement links TRBV7-9 to TRBJ2-1; D possibly corresponds to TRBD2 (6 bases). The CDR3 runs 16 residues. V was shortened by 3 bases and J by 0 bases, with 12 bases between the two germline ends. CDR1 and CDR2 (germline): SEHNR, FQNEAQ (reference sequence). The CDR3 DNA is TGTGCCAGCAGCTTTTGGGGGAGGACCTCCTACAATGAGCAGTTCTTC. Amino acids: CASSFWGRTSYNEQFF.

This clone was picked up a small number of times. This chain connects TRBV3-1 (or the pseudogene TRBV3-2) to TRBJ1-6; 9 bases map to TRBD1. The CDR3 is made up of 16 amino acids. Germline V lookup: CDR1 LGHDT, CDR2 YNNKEL (reference sequence). Trimming took 5 bases from V and 7 from J; bases not matched to a gene: 9. Here the CDR3 DNA reads TGTGCCAGCAGCGTCGGGACAGGGACCACGAATTCACCCCTCCACTTT. It encodes CASSVGTGTTNSPLHF.

The chain combines TRBV29-1 with TRBJ2-2; TRBD1 is a possible D gene (6 bases). The ends were cut back, 7 bases at V and 6 bases at J, with 15 bases in the middle. CDR3 length: 13 residues. Germline V lookup: CDR1 SQVTM, CDR2 ANQGSEA. CDR3 in amino acids: CSADQGSAGELFF. As DNA, the CDR3 is TGCAGCGCGGACCAGGGGAGTGCCGGGGAGCTGTTTTTT.

This clone was seen only once. The chain is built from TRBV24-1 and TRBJ2-1; D gene ambiguous. This CDR3 is built from 14 residues. Germline CDR1 is KGHDR and CDR2 is SFDVKD. V shed 0 bases and J shed 3 bases, with 5 bases lying between them. The DNA for the CDR3 is TGTGCCACCAGTGATTTGGACAACTACAATGAGCAGTTCTTC. Translating gives CATSDLDNYNEQFF.

The genes are TRBV27 and TRBJ2-1; D uncertain. The germline V and J ends were trimmed by 6 bases and 3 bases, with 6 bases remaining between them. This CDR3 has 12 residues. Germline V gene data show CDR1 as MNHEY and CDR2 as SMNVEV (reference sequence). As DNA, the CDR3 is TGTGCCAGCAGGGCCAACTACAATGAGCAGTTCTTC. This encodes CASRANYNEQFF.

The chain links TRBV11-1 to TRBJ2-2, with a weak D call TRBD1 (5 bases). This CDR3 contains 15 residues. CDR1 is SGHAT, CDR2 FQDESV, per germline (reference sequence). V lost 5 bases, J lost 4 bases, and 14 bases lay in between. This chain's CDR3 is CASSRRTSSTGELFF. Here the CDR3 DNA reads TGTGCCAGCAGCCGAAGGACAAGCAGCACCGGGGAGCTGTTTTTT. Full variable domain (outside the CDR3, taken from reference TRBV11-1 and TRBJ2-2): EAEVAQSPRYKITEKSQAVAFWCDPISGHATLYWYRQILGQGPELLVQFQDESVVDDSQLPKDRFSAERLKGVDSTLKIQPAELGDSAMYLCASSRRTSSTGELFFGEGSRLTVL.

There are many counts of this clone. This rearrangement joins TRBV6-5 to TRBJ2-7, with 12 bases fitting TRBD1. V lost 0 bases, J lost 6 bases, and 6 bases stayed unmatched. Germline CDR1 is MNHEY and CDR2 is SVGAGI. CDR3 length equals 16 residues. CDR3 loop: CASSYSAGTGGAEQYF. DNA for the CDR3: TGTGCCAGCAGTTACTCTGCCGGGACAGGGGGCGCCGAGCAGTACTTC.

This chain joins TRBV19 and TRBJ2-7; TRBD1 matches at 9 bases. Germline V gene lookup returns CDR1 LNHDA and CDR2 SQIVND (reference sequence). The CDR3 runs to 15 residues. V trimming: 1 base; J trimming: 0 bases; junction bases outside the gene matches: 1. The DNA of the CDR3 is TGTGCCAGTAGTATAGGGGACAGGGTCTCCTACGAGCAGTACTTC. Residues: CASSIGDRVSYEQYF.

A few counts support this clone. This rearrangement joins TRBV10-1 to TRBJ2-7, with TRBD1 identical over 11 bases. The junction had 8 bases not matched to a gene; V was cut back by 6 bases and J by 4 bases. Germline CDR1 and CDR2: WNHNN and SYGVQD (reference sequence). The CDR3 has 15 amino acids. CDR3 bases: TGCGCCAGCAGCCCGGACAGGGGGCCTCGGTACGAGCAGTACTTC. It codes for CASSPDRGPRYEQYF.

This clone appeared a single time. The gene calls are TRBV11-3 and TRBJ1-4; 9 bases are a match to TRBD1. CDR3 length: 15 residues. Germline CDR1 SGHNT, CDR2 YENEEA. J gave up 5 bases and V 5 bases, and 6 bases lay outside the gene matches. This chain's CDR3 is CASSPSGTGNEKLFF. Written as DNA, the CDR3 is TGTGCCAGCAGCCCTTCCGGGACAGGGAATGAAAAACTGTTTTTT.

This sequence joins TRBV5-4 and TRBJ1-2; D is uncertain. The germline CDR1 and CDR2 sequences are SGHNT and YYREEE (reference sequence). This CDR3 is built from 13 residues. The V gene lost 1 base and the J gene lost 4 bases, with 8 bases spanning the gap. CDR3 sequence (DNA): TGTGCCAGCAGCTTGCGTGGACTCTATGGCTACACCTTC. Translated, it gives CASSLRGLYGYTF.

The chain joins TRBV11-3 to TRBJ2-6; D unresolved. The CDR3 consists of 13 residues. In germline, CDR1 is SGHNT, CDR2 YENEEA. Trimming shortened V by 6 bases and J by 3 bases, and 6 bases separated the two germline ends. This CDR3 is CASSPVGANVLTF. CDR3 sequence (DNA): TGTGCCAGCAGTCCAGTTGGGGCCAACGTCCTGACTTTC. The full variable domain, in which reference TRBV11-3 and TRBJ2-6 provide the parts outside the CDR3, is EAGVVQSPRYKIIEKKQPVAFWCNPISGHNTLYWYLQNLGQGPELLIRYENEEAVDDSQLPKDRFSAERLKGVDSTLKIQPAELGDSAVYLCASSPVGANVLTFGAGSRLTVL.

The chain has TRBV25-1 and TRBJ1-2; TRBD1 matches at 8 bases. Germline CDR1 is MGHDK and CDR2 is SYGVNS. The CDR3 length is 11 residues. The junction had 6 bases not matched to a gene; V was cut back by 10 bases and J by 8 bases. The CDR3 region is CAIEQGEGYTF. CDR3 bases: TGTGCCATCGAACAGGGGGAAGGCTACACCTTC.

The genes are TRBV27 and TRBJ1-6, with no clear D. V lost 5 bases and J lost 8, with 16 bases in between. The CDR3 has 15 residues. Germline V gene lookup returns CDR1 MNHEY and CDR2 SMNVEV (reference sequence). CDR3 sequence: CASSTPGTGDSPLHF. CDR3 bases: TGTGCCAGCAGTACCCCCGGTACGGGAGATTCACCCCTCCACTTT.

This clone was seen a few times. The chain has TRBV5-6 and TRBJ1-2, with D possibly being TRBD1 (6 bases). CDR3 length: 13 residues. The ends were cut back, 5 bases at V and 6 bases at J, with 14 bases in the middle. Germline V lookup: CDR1 SGHDT, CDR2 YYEEEE. The CDR3 is CASSPTGIDGYTF. The CDR3 region has the DNA TGTGCCAGCAGTCCCACAGGGATAGATGGCTACACCTTC. The full variable domain, with the rest looked up from reference TRBV5-6 and TRBJ1-2, is DAGVTQSPTHLIKTRGQQVTLRCSPKSGHDTVSWYQQALGQGPQFIFQYYEEEERQRGNFPDRFSGHQFPNYSSELNVNALLLGDSALYLCASSPTGIDGYTFGSGTRLTVV.

The chain has TRBV20-1 and TRBJ2-1; weak D call: TRBD2 (5 bases). Per germline, CDR1 DFQATT and CDR2 SNEGSKA (reference sequence). The CDR3 is 11 residues long. Trimming removed 0 bases from V and 15 bases from J, with 12 bases in between. CDR3 residues: CSARESRVPFF. Here the CDR3 DNA reads TGCAGTGCTAGAGAATCGAGGGTACCGTTCTTC.

The genes are TRBV28 and TRBJ2-4; 14 nucleotides align to TRBD2. CDR1 is MDHEN and CDR2 is SYDVKM in the germline V gene. V gave up 8 bases and J gave up 0 bases; unmatched junction bases: 9. The CDR3 is 18 residues long. The CDR3 nucleotides read TGTGCCAGCTCCCACTTGGGACTAGCGGGGGTAGCCAAAAACATTCAGTACTTC. Its protein is CASSHLGLAGVAKNIQYF.

V and J are TRBV28 and TRBJ1-5; unclear D gene. Trimming pared 10 bases from V and 5 bases from J, leaving 18 bases between. This CDR3 region has 14 residues. Per germline, CDR1 MDHEN and CDR2 SYDVKM. In DNA form, the CDR3 reads TGTGCCACCGTCGACACGACCCTTGATCAGCCCCAGCATTTT. Its protein is CATVDTTLDQPQHF.

CDR3 residues: CSVPGTGYYNEQFF. CDR3 coding DNA: TGCAGCGTACCGGGGACAGGGTACTACAATGAGCAGTTCTTC. The chain employs TRBV29-1 and TRBJ2-1; 9 bases fit TRBD1. CDR1 and CDR2 (germline): SQVTM, ANQGSEA. With 6 bases clipped from V and 3 bases from J, the junction kept 6 bases outside the gene matches. The CDR3 spans 14 residues.

V and J are TRBV12-5 and TRBJ2-1, with 11 bases matching TRBD1. Trimming at V came to 6 bases and at J to 9 bases, leaving 10 bases not matched to a gene. Germline CDR1 LGHNT, CDR2 FRNRAP. The CDR3 sequence is 15 residues long. The CDR3 sequence is CASGHRDRGVAEQFF. The CDR3 DNA follows: TGTGCTAGTGGGCACCGGGACAGGGGGGTGGCTGAGCAGTTCTTC.